Here is one T cell receptor (beta chain) with its context. V lost 8 bases, J lost 0 bases, and 5 bases stayed unmatched. The germline CDR1 and CDR2 sequences are SNHLY and FYNNEI. CDR3 length: 15 amino acids. The data are from a study of cytomegalovirus exposure and HLA in healthy donors. The PCR had 60 Vbeta and 13 Jbeta primers. The protocol was immunoSEQ multiplex PCR, while the TCRdb copy is restricted to in-frame clones and leaves out a portion. The sample holds 150,000 to 250,000 clones, 79% seen once. This clonotype originated in a woman in her thirties in good health and CMV-seropositive. The specimen sequenced was PBMCs. V and J are TRBV2 and TRBJ1-3, with TRBD1 matching 9 bases. CDR3 coding DNA: TGTGCCAGCCGGGGACAGGGAGGCTCTGGAAACACCATATATTTT. Protein product: CASRGQGGSGNTIYF.